A single sample gave rise to the 20 T cell receptor beta chains below, sequenced in a study of shared clonotypes between healthy human individuals. Sequencing was performed with immunoSEQ multiplex PCR; in TCRdb, only in-frame clones are kept and a portion is missing. Here the sample spans more than 2,000,000 clones, roughly 92% being singletons. Specimen: naive CD4+ T cells sorted from blood. Subset in this sample: CD45RA+ positively selected. The receptor set was obtained from a man between 18 and 35 years old in good health.

The V gene is TRBV28, the J gene TRBJ2-1, with 9 nucleotides matching TRBD2. Germline V gene data show CDR1 as MDHEN and CDR2 as SYDVKM. This CDR3 has 16 amino acids. V was pared by 7 bases and J by 6 bases, with 13 bases of the junction left unmatched. This CDR3 is CASTVRGLAGSNEQFF. In nucleotides, the CDR3 is TGTGCCAGCACCGTACGAGGTCTAGCGGGGAGCAATGAGCAGTTCTTC.

V and J are TRBV28 and TRBJ1-5; 7 nucleotides agree with TRBD1. V was pared by 3 bases and J by 9 bases, with 8 bases of the junction left unmatched. The CDR3 contains 14 residues. Germline values: CDR1 MDHEN, CDR2 SYDVKM. The CDR3 loop reads CASSFNGQVRPQHF. In DNA, the CDR3 is TGTGCCAGCAGTTTCAACGGACAGGTGAGGCCCCAGCATTTT. Together with reference TRBV28 and TRBJ1-5, the CDR3 gives the full variable domain: DVKVTQSSRYLVKRTGEKVFLECVQDMDHENMFWYRQDPGLGLRLIYFSYDVKMKEKGDIPEGYSVSREKKERFSLILESASTNQTSMYLCASSFNGQVRPQHFGDGTRLSIL.

The V gene is TRBV18, the J gene TRBJ1-1; tentatively, D is TRBD1 (6 bases). The CDR3 loop spans 16 amino acids. The V and J ends lost 1 base and 1 base respectively, with 13 bases between them. Germline CDR1 KGHSH, CDR2 LQKENI. The CDR3 sequence: CASSPQGVPGNTEAFF. CDR3 bases: TGTGCCAGCTCACCACAGGGGGTGCCCGGGAACACTGAAGCTTTCTTT.

The rearrangement uses TRBV5-1 and TRBJ1-4, with TRBD1 matching over 7 bases. Trimming took 4 bases from V and 7 from J; bases not matched to a gene: 10. The CDR3 spans 15 residues. From germline, CDR1 is SGHRS and CDR2 YFSETQ. CDR3 sequence: CASSPSQGNFEKLFF. CDR3 nucleotide sequence: TGCGCCAGCAGCCCTTCACAGGGGAATTTTGAAAAACTGTTTTTT.

This chain links TRBV18 with TRBJ1-1, with 8 bases that match TRBD1. V was pared by 4 bases and J by 1 base, with 5 bases of the junction left unmatched. The CDR3 length is 15 residues. The V gene's germline CDR1 is KGHSH and CDR2 LQKENI. This CDR3 reads CASSQGTGQNTEAFF. The CDR3 DNA reads TGTGCCAGCTCACAAGGGACAGGCCAGAACACTGAAGCTTTCTTT.

CDR3 sequence (DNA): TGCGCTTCCCGCGGCCTCGGGGATTGGAACACTGAAGCTTTCTTT. Translated: CASRGLGDWNTEAFF. The chain combines TRBV5-1 with TRBJ1-1; no firm D call. Germline V gene sequence: CDR1 SGHRS, CDR2 YFSETQ. The CDR3 runs to 15 residues.

The chain links TRBV5-6 to TRBJ1-2, with D possibly TRBD1 on 6 matching bases. This CDR3 contains 15 residues. CDR1 SGHDT and CDR2 YYEEEE come from the germline V gene. V was cut by 0 bases and J by 4 bases, with 13 bases left in between. The CDR3 is CASSLGQEPAYGYTF. The CDR3 coding sequence is TGTGCCAGCAGCTTGGGACAGGAACCTGCCTATGGCTACACCTTC.

The chain has TRBV13 and TRBJ2-7, with unresolved D. Germline V lookup: CDR1 PRHDT, CDR2 FYEKMQ (reference sequence). The CDR3 totals 14 residues. Deletions cut 1 base from V and 1 base from J, with 8 bases between. The CDR3 here is CASSLVRSSYEQYF. CDR3 nucleotide sequence: TGTGCCAGCAGCTTAGTTAGAAGTTCCTACGAGCAGTACTTC. Full variable domain (missing parts from reference TRBV13 and TRBJ2-7): AAGVIQSPRHLIKEKRETATLKCYPIPRHDTVYWYQQGPGQDPQFLISFYEKMQSDKGSIPDRFSAQQFSDYHSELNMSSLELGDSALYFCASSLVRSSYEQYFGPGTRLTVT.

The V gene is TRBV9, the J gene TRBJ2-5; 12 nucleotides agree with TRBD2. CDR3 size: 18 residues. The J segment lost 2 bases and the V segment lost 2 bases, leaving 10 bases of the junction unmatched. From germline, CDR1 is SGDLS and CDR2 YYNGEE. The chain's CDR3 is CASSVELAGGLQQETQYF. DNA for the CDR3: TGTGCCAGCAGCGTCGAGCTAGCGGGGGGGCTCCAGCAAGAGACCCAGTACTTC. Drawing the rest from reference TRBV9 and TRBJ2-5, the complete variable domain is DSGVTQTPKHLITATGQRVTLRCSPRSGDLSVYWYQQSLDQGLQFLIQYYNGEERAKGNILERFSAQQFPDLHSELNLSSLELGDSALYFCASSVELAGGLQQETQYFGPGTRLLVL.

The V and J genes are TRBV15 and TRBJ2-2; D perhaps matches TRBD2 (5 bases). Germline V gene lookup returns CDR1 LNHNV and CDR2 YYDKDF (reference sequence). Trimming took off 4 bases at V and 0 bases at J, with 9 bases between the two ends. The CDR3 length is 15 residues. CDR3 loop: CATSNQRTNTGELFF. CDR3 coding DNA: TGTGCCACCAGCAATCAGCGGACGAACACCGGGGAGCTGTTTTTT.

The CDR3 region is CASSSWGSVNEQFF. In nucleotides, the CDR3 is TGTGCCAGCAGTTCGTGGGGTTCTGTCAATGAGCAGTTCTTC. The chain employs TRBV27 and TRBJ2-1; D not certain. Germline V gives CDR1 MNHEY, CDR2 SMNVEV (reference sequence). The CDR3 spans 14 residues. V lost 4 bases to trimming and J lost 6 bases, with 13 bases between them.

The V and J genes are TRBV30 and TRBJ1-1, with D maybe TRBD1 (5 bases). Trimming removed 4 bases at V and 3 bases at J, with 18 bases between. Germline V CDR1 and CDR2: GTSNPN, SVGIG (reference sequence). The CDR3 is 15 residues long. DNA of the CDR3: TGTGCCTGGAAAATGAACTTTAGAGGGGACACTGAAGCTTTCTTT. Translation gives CAWKMNFRGDTEAFF.

The CDR3 region is CASSLDGRRDHEQFF. CDR3 nucleotides: TGTGCCAGCAGCTTGGATGGACGGCGGGATCATGAGCAGTTCTTC. The V call is TRBV5-8, the J call TRBJ2-1; possibly TRBD2 for D (6 bases). Germline CDR1 reads SGHTS; CDR2 reads YDEGEE. CDR3 length: 15 amino acids. The V and J ends lost 0 bases and 8 bases respectively, with 15 bases between them.

This chain connects TRBV29-1 to TRBJ2-1, with D unclear. Germline values: CDR1 SQVTM, CDR2 ANQGSEA. The CDR3 spans 14 residues. The V end lost 3 bases, the J end lost 9 bases, and 18 bases lay between the germline ends. The CDR3 DNA reads TGCAGCGTTGAGTCCGCCCTTTACTCCGGTGAGCAGTTCTTC. It encodes CSVESALYSGEQFF.

The chain uses TRBV11-2 and TRBJ1-1; TRBD1 matches 7 bases. The CDR3 sequence is 14 residues long. The ends lost 5 bases at V and 4 bases at J; junction bases unmatched: 7. From germline, CDR1 is SGHAT and CDR2 FQNNGV. The CDR3 nucleotides are TGTGCCAGCAGCAAGGCAGGGGGACGCACTGAAGCTTTCTTT. Translating gives CASSKAGGRTEAFF.

The chain links TRBV5-1 to TRBJ2-5; D possibly matches TRBD1 or TRBD2 (5 bases each). The ends were cut back, 5 bases at V and 5 bases at J, with 10 bases in the middle. Germline lookup yields CDR1 SGHRS and CDR2 YFSETQ. This CDR3 comprises 12 residues. The CDR3 loop is CASRRGSETQYF. CDR3 DNA: TGCGCCAGCAGGAGGGGTAGTGAGACCCAGTACTTC.

The chain uses TRBV7-2 and TRBJ2-7, with D perhaps given as TRBD1 or TRBD2 (6 bases each). The CDR3 runs to 15 residues. Looked up from germline, CDR1 is SGHTA and CDR2 is FQGNSA. V was trimmed by 4 bases and J by 2 bases, leaving 15 bases between them. CDR3 sequence (DNA): TGTGCCAGCAGCTCAGGACGGGGGCGGCCCTACGAGCAGTACTTC. Translating gives CASSSGRGRPYEQYF.

The chain has TRBV9 and TRBJ2-3, with TRBD2 identical over 11 bases. The germline V gene has CDR1 SGDLS and CDR2 YYNGEE. This CDR3 has 17 residues. V shed 4 bases, J shed 1 base, and the junction held 8 bases outside the gene matches. CDR3 in DNA: TGTGCCAGCAGCACCACACCACTAGCGGGGGGCACAGATACGCAGTATTTT. This codes for CASSTTPLAGGTDTQYF.

The CDR3 bases are TGTGCCAGCAGCTCCAGCGGGGGGAGGGGAGAGACCCAGTACTTC. Its protein is CASSSSGGRGETQYF. The gene calls are TRBV11-2 and TRBJ2-5, with 9 bases aligning to TRBD2. The length of the CDR3 is 15 residues. The germline V gene encodes CDR1 SGHAT and CDR2 FQNNGV. With V trimmed by 4 bases and J by 4 bases, 7 bases remained unmatched.

Notes on this clone: Other DNA sequences in the same sample also yield this CDR3. The chain is built from TRBV5-1 and TRBJ1-3; D is unclear. CDR1 and CDR2 (germline): SGHRS, YFSETQ. V was clipped by 0 bases and J by 4 bases, with 8 bases between them. This CDR3 comprises 14 residues. CDR3 loop: CASSLAGYGNTIYF. The CDR3 region has the DNA TGCGCCAGCAGCTTGGCTGGGTACGGAAACACCATATATTTT.